What follows describes a single TCR beta chain. The germline gives CDR1 MDHEN, CDR2 SYDVKM. V shed 3 bases and J shed 1 base, with 4 bases lying between them. CDR3 size: 13 residues. The PCR employed 60 Vbeta primers together with 13 Jbeta primers. Profiled with immunoSEQ multiplex PCR; TCRdb holds only in-frame clones, not every one. The sample holds over 90,000 clones, around 77% seen once. This sample is part of a study of cytomegalovirus exposure and HLA in healthy donors. J is TRBJ2-1 and V is TRBV28, with D hard to call. The TCR comes from a male donor in good health and CMV-seropositive. Sequenced: PBMCs. In DNA form, the CDR3 reads TGTGCCAGCAGTTTCAAATCCTACAATGAGCAGTTCTTC. Translating it yields CASSFKSYNEQFF. The entire variable domain, with the rest obtained from reference TRBV28 and TRBJ2-1, is as follows: DVKVTQSSRYLVKRTGEKVFLECVQDMDHENMFWYRQDPGLGLRLIYFSYDVKMKEKGDIPEGYSVSREKKERFSLILESASTNQTSMYLCASSFKSYNEQFFGPGTRLTVL.